This T cell receptor (beta chain) was profiled in a study of response to subunit inactivated influenza vaccine. This clonotype was found many times. TCRdb reprocessed the RT-PCR reads via MiXCR and lists one record per CDR3 protein. Altogether 500,000 to 750,000 distinct CDR3 sequences are present, around 13% being singletons, with the ten largest covering around 10%. Trimming took 2 bases from V and 1 from J, leaving 8 bases between them. The germline V gene encodes CDR1 SEHNR and CDR2 FQNEAQ (reference sequence). The CDR3 loop spans 14 amino acids. The V and J genes are TRBV7-9 and TRBJ1-1; D gene ambiguous. This specimen consisted of PBMCs from blood, obtained 11 to 12 days after vaccination. The receptor was isolated from a man between 50 and 59 years old who received an inactivated influenza vaccine. CDR3 sequence: CASSLQGKNTEAFF. The DNA for the CDR3 is TGTGCCAGCAGCTTACAAGGAAAGAACACTGAAGCTTTCTTT.